This T cell receptor (beta chain) was sequenced during a study of cytomegalovirus exposure and HLA in healthy donors. Study conclusions and caveats: A missense DCLRE1C variant was associated with V- and J-gene trimming of TCR beta chains in a later analysis, and an independent cohort replicated the association. Across donors, most TCRs were seen rarely, yet some public ones were widespread.

On this clone: Its specificity is unknown. Other DNA sequences of this sample code for an identical CDR3.

PCR used 60 Vbeta primers and 13 Jbeta primers. The assay was immunoSEQ multiplex PCR, and TCRdb's table has in-frame clones only and misses some. In all, the sample yields approximately 110,000 clones. Healthy bone marrow donors made up the cohort. V shed 7 bases and J 5 bases; nucleotides not matched to a gene: 14. Germline CDR1 ENHRY, CDR2 SYGVKD. The CDR3 runs 16 residues. The receptor comes from a man aged 40-49 years in good health and CMV-seronegative. Material: PBMCs. V and J are TRBV10-3 and TRBJ2-7, with TRBD2 identical over 10 bases. CDR3 nucleotide sequence: TGTGCCATCAATATAAAAGGGCTAGCGGGAGTGGACGAGCAGTACTTC. This sequence encodes CAINIKGLAGVDEQYF.